A single sample is the source of the 2 T cell receptor beta chains below, sequenced in a study of technical replicates of blood from a few donors (dated by TCRdb to 2015 to 2018). Libraries were constructed by the immunoSEQ multiplex PCR assay. This is the immuneACCESS table as TCRdb keeps it, with only in-frame sequences that have V and J called. A part of the clones is gone; compared with another copy, unresolved V genes explain less than half, and the rest is unexplained. Recorded for this sample are around 100,000 clones; about 95% of them occurred a single time. Together, the top ten hold about 0.35% of the sample. Specimen: T cells isolated from PBMCs. These receptors were obtained from a human donor in good health.

The table lists this clone with a count of one. This chain uses TRBV19 with TRBJ1-5; D may be TRBD1 (5 bases). The CDR3 length is 14 residues. The V end lost 2 bases, the J end lost 5 bases, and 10 bases lay between the germline ends. Germline V gene sequence: CDR1 LNHDA, CDR2 SQIVND (reference sequence). The CDR3 here is CASSISQGHQPQHF. Written as DNA, the CDR3 is TGTGCCAGTAGTATATCGCAGGGCCATCAGCCCCAGCATTTT.

This clone came up a few times. The chain joins TRBV27 to TRBJ2-7; the D gene is possibly TRBD1 (5 bases). Germline assignment: CDR1 MNHEY and CDR2 SMNVEV (reference sequence). V lost 1 base, J lost 3 bases, and 10 bases lay in between. This CDR3 has 14 amino acids. CDR3 DNA sequence: TGTGCCAGCAGTTTATTCGGCAGGGACTACGAGCAGTACTTC. Its translation: CASSLFGRDYEQYF.